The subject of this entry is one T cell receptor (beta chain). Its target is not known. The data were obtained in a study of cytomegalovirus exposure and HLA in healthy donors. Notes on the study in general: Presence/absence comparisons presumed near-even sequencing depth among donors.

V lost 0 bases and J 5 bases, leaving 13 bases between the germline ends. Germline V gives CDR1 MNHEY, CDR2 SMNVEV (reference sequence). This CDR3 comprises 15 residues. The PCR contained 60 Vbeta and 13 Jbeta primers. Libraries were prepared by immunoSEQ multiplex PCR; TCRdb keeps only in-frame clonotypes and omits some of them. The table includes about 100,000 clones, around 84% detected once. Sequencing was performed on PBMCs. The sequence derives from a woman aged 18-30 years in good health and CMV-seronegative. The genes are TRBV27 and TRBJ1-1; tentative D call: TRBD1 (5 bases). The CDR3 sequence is CASSLSIRGETEAFF. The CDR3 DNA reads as TGTGCCAGCAGTTTATCGATACGGGGGGAGACTGAAGCTTTCTTT.